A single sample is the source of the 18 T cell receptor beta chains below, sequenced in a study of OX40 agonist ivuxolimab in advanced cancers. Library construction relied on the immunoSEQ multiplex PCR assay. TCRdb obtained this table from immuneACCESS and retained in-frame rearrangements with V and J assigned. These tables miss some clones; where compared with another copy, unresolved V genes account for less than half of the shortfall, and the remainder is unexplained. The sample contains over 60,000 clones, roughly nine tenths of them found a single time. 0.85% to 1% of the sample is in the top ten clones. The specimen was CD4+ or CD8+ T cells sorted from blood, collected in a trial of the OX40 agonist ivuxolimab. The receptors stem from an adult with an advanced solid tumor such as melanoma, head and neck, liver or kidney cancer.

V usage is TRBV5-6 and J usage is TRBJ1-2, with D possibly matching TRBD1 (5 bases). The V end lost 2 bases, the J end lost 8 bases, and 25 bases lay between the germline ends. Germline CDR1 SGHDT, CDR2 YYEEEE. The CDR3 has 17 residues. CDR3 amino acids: CASSFFDRVRSSRGYTF. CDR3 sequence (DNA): TGTGCCAGCAGCTTCTTCGACAGAGTAAGATCCTCTCGGGGCTACACCTTC.

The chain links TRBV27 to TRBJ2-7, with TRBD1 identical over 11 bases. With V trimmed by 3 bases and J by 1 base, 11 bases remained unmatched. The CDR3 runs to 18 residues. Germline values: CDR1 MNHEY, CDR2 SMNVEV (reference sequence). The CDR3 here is CASSLRGQGVTSSYEQYF. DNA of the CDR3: TGTGCCAGCAGTTTGAGGGGACAGGGGGTAACCTCGTCCTACGAGCAGTACTTC.

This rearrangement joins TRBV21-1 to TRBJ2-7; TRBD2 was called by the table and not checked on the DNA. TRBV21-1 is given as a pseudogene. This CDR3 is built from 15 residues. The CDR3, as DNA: TGTGCCAGCAGCAAAGTGGCGGGAGGTTGGGGCGAGCAGTACTTC. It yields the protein CASSKVAGGWGEQYF.

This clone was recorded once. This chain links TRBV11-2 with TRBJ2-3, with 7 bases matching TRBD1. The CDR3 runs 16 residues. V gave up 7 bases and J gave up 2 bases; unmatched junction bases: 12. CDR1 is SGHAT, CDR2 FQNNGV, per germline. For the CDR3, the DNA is TGTGCCAGCACCCCAGCCCGGGACAGCCTCACAGATACGCAGTATTTT. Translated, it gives CASTPARDSLTDTQYF.

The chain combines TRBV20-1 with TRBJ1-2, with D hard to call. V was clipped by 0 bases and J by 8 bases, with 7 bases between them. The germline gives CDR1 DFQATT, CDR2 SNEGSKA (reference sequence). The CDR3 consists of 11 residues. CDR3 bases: TGCAGTGCTAGAGAGGCCAACGGCTACACCTTC. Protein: CSAREANGYTF.

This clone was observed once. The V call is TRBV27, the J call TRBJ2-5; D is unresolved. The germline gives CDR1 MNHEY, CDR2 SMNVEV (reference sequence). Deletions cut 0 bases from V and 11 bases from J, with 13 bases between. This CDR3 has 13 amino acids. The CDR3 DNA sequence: TGTGCCAGCAGTTTATCTCCTGTCTATCTTCAGTACTTC. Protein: CASSLSPVYLQYF.

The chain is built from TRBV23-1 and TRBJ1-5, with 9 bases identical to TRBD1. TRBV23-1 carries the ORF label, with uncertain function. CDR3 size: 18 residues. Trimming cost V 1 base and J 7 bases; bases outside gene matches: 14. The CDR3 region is CASSQWQGTGSWEQPQHF. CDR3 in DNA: TGCGCCAGCAGTCAATGGCAGGGGACAGGGTCATGGGAACAGCCCCAGCATTTT.

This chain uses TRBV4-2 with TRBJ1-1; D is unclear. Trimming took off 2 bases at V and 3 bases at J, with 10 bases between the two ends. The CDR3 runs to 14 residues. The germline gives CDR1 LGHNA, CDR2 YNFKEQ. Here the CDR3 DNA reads TGTGCCAGCAGCCAACCCGGTCTGGACACTGAAGCTTTCTTT. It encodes CASSQPGLDTEAFF.

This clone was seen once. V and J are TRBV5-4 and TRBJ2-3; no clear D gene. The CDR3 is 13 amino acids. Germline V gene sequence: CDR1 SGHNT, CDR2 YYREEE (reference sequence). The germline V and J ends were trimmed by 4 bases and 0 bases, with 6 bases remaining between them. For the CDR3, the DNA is TGTGCCAGCAGCCCTCCCAGCACAGATACGCAGTATTTT. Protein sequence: CASSPPSTDTQYF.

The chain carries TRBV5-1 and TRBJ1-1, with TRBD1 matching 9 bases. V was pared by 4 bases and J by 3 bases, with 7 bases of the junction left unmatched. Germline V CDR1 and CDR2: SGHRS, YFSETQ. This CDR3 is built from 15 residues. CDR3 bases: TGCGCCAGCAGCAGGACAGGGGTATCGGACACTGAAGCTTTCTTT. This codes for CASSRTGVSDTEAFF.

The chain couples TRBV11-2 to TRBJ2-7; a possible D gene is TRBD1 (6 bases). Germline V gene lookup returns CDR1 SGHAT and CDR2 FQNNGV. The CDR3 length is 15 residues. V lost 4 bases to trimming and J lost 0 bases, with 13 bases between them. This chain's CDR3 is CASSSQGWSSYEQYF. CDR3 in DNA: TGTGCCAGCAGCTCCCAGGGGTGGAGCTCCTACGAGCAGTACTTC.

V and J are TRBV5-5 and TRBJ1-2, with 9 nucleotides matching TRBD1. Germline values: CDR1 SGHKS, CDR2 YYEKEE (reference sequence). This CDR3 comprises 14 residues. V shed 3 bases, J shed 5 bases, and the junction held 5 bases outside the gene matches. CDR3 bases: TGTGCCAGCAGCTCCGAGACAGGGGGGTATGGCTACACCTTC. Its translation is CASSSETGGYGYTF.

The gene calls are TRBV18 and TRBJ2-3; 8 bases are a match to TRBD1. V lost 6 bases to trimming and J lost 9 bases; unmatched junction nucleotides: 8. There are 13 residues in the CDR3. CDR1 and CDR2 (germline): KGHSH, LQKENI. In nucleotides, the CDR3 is TGTGCCAGCTCGCCAGCCCGGGACAGGACGCAGTATTTT. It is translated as CASSPARDRTQYF. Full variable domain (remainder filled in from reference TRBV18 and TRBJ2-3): NAGVMQNPRHLVRRRGQEARLRCSPMKGHSHVYWYRQLPEEGLKFMVYLQKENIIDESGMPKERFSAEFPKEGPSILRIQQVVRGDSAAYFCASSPARDRTQYFGPGTRLTVL.

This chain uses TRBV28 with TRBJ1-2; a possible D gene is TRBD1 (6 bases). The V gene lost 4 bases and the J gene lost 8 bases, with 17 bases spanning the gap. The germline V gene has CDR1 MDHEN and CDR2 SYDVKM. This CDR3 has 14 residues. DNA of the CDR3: TGTGCCAGCAGTTCACCCCCGGGGGCCGGGGGCTACACCTTC. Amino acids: CASSSPPGAGGYTF.

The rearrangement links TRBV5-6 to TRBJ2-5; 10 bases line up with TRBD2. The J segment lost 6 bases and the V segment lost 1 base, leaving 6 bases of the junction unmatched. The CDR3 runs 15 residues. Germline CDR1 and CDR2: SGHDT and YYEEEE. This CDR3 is CASSLTSGIVQTQYF. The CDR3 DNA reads TGTGCCAGCAGCTTGACTAGCGGGATAGTGCAGACCCAGTACTTC.

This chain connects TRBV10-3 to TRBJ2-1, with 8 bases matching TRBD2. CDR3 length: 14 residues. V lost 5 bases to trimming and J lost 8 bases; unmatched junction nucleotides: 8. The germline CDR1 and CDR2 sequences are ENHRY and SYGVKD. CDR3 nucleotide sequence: TGTGCCATCAGTCCGGGACTAGGGGGGGATGAGCAGTTCTTC. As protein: CAISPGLGGDEQFF.

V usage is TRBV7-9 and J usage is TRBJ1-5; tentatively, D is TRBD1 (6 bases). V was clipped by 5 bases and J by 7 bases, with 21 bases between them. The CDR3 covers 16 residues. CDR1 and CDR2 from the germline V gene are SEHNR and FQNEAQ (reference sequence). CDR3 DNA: TGTGCCAGCAGCCACTTTGGGACACCCGGGGAGCAGCCCCAGCATTTT. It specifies CASSHFGTPGEQPQHF.

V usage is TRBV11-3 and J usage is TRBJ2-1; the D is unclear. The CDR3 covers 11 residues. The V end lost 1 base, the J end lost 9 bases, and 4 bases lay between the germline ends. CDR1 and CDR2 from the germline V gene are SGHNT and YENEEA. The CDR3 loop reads CASSLALEQFF. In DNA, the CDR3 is TGTGCCAGCAGCTTAGCTCTTGAGCAGTTCTTC.